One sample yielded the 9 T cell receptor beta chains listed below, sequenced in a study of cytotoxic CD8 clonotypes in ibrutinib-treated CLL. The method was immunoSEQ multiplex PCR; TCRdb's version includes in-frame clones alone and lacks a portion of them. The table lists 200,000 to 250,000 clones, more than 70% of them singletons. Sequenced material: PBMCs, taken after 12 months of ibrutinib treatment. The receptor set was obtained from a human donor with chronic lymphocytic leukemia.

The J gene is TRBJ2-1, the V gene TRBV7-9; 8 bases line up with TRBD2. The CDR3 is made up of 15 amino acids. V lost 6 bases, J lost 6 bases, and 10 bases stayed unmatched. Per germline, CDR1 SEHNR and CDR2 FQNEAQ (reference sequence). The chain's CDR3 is CASSPRGAESNEQFF. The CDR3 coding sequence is TGTGCCAGCAGTCCGCGGGGGGCCGAGAGCAATGAGCAGTTCTTC.

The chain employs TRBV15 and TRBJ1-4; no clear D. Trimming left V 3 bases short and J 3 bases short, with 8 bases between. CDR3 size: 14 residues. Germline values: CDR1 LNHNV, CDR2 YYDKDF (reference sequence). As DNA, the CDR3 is TGTGCCACCAGCAGGACCAGGTCTAATGAAAAACTGTTTTTT. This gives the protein CATSRTRSNEKLFF.

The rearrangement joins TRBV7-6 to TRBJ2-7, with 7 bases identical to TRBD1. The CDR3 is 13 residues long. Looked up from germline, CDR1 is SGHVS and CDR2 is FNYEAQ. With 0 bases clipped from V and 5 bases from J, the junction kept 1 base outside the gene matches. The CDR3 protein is CASSLAGQDEQYF. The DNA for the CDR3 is TGTGCCAGCAGCTTAGCCGGACAGGACGAGCAGTACTTC.

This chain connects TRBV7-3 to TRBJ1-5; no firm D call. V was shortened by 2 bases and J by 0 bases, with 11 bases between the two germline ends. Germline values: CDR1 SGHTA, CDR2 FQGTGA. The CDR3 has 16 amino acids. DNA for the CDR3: TGTGCCAGCAGCTTACGTCCAGAGAATAGCAATCAGCCCCAGCATTTT. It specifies CASSLRPENSNQPQHF. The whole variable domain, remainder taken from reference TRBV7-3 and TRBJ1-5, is GAGVSQTPSNKVTEKGKYVELRCDPISGHTALYWYRQSLGQGPEFLIYFQGTGAADDSGLPNDRFFAVRPEGSVSTLKIQRTERGDSAVYLCASSLRPENSNQPQHFGDGTRLSIL.

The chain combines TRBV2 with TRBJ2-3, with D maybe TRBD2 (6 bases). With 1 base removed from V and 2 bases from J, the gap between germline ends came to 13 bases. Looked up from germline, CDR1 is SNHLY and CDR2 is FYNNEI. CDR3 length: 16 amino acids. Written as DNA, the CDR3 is TGTGCCAGCAGTGAAGTTGGGCGGGGACCCACAGATACGCAGTATTTT. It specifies CASSEVGRGPTDTQYF.

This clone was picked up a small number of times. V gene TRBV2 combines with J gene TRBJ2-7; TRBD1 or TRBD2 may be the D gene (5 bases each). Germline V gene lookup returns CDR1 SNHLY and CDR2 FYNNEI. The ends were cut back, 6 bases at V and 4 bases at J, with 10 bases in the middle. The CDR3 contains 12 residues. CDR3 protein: CASRPGLYEQYF. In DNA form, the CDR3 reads TGTGCCAGCAGGCCGGGGCTGTACGAGCAGTACTTC.

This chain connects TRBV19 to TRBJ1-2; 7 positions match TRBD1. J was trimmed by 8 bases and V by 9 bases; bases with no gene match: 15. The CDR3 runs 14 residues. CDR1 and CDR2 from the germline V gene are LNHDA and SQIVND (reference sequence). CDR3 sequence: CASNRGGGPLGYTF. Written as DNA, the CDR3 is TGTGCCAGCAACCGGGGAGGGGGCCCGCTCGGCTACACCTTC.

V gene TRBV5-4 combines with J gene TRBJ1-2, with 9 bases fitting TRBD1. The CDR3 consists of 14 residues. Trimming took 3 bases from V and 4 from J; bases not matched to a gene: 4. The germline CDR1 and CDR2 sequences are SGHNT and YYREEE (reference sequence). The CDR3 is CASSSDRGGYGYTF. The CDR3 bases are TGTGCCAGCAGCTCGGACAGGGGTGGCTATGGCTACACCTTC.

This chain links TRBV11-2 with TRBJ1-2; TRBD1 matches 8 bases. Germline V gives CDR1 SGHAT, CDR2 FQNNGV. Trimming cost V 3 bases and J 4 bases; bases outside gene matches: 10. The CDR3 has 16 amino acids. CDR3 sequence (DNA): TGTGCCAGCAGCTTGGCCAGTGGGACAGGCGCCTATGGCTACACCTTC. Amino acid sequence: CASSLASGTGAYGYTF.